Listed below are T cell receptor beta chains from one sample, sequenced in a study of blood T cells in healthy people across ages. Using its own MiXCR run on the 5' RACE reads, TCRdb lists one record per CDR3 protein. The data hold some 670,000 distinct CDR3 sequences, with 52% observed a single time. The sample comprised blood. The receptors originated from a woman of 80 years or more in good health. The CDR3 runs from the conserved cysteine through the conserved F or W. The D gene is left open where the match is weak. Some rows mark clone size as missing; the rest say once, few, many or name a class of expanded clone.

TRBD2,NA,TRBJ2-2,15,TRBV5-1,CASSQGLAAAGELFF,TGCGCCAGCAGCCAAGGACTAGCCGCAGCCGGGGAGCTGTTTTTT
NA,many,TRBJ2-7,13,TRBV20-1,CSAEEGPNYEQYF,TGCAGTGCTGAGGAGGGGCCGAACTACGAGCAGTACTTC
TRBD2,many,TRBJ2-1,17,TRBV7-9,CASSFGTSGSTYNEQFF,TGTGCCAGCAGCTTTGGGACTAGCGGGTCCACCTACAATGAGCAGTTCTTC
TRBD2,NA,TRBJ2-3,17,TRBV20-1,CSARDLGSGRTPDTQYF,TGCAGTGCTAGAGATCTCGGTAGCGGGAGGACCCCAGATACGCAGTATTTT
TRBD1,NA,TRBJ2-7,16,TRBV10-3,CAISESGGQGYYEQYF,TGTGCCATCAGTGAGTCGGGGGGACAGGGTTACTACGAGCAGTACTTC
TRBD2,many,TRBJ2-3,16,TRBV20-1,CSANPFRSGRTDTQYF,TGCAGTGCTAACCCCTTTCGTAGCGGGAGAACAGATACGCAGTATTTT
NA,NA,TRBJ2-5,14,TRBV10-3,CAISETGRGETQYF,TGTGCCATCAGTGAGACAGGGAGAGGAGAGACCCAGTACTTC
NA,NA,TRBJ2-1,15,TRBV30,CAWSGSENSYNEQFF,TGTGCCTGGAGTGGCTCTGAGAATTCCTACAATGAGCAGTTCTTC
NA,many,TRBJ2-3,14,TRBV5-1,CASIRDGSTDTQYF,TGCGCCAGCATCCGGGACGGGTCCACAGATACGCAGTATTTT
TRBD2,many,TRBJ2-7,16,TRBV28,CASSPSGTSGRIEQYF,TGTGCCAGCAGTCCGTCCGGGACTAGCGGGAGGATTGAGCAGTACTTC
NA,NA,TRBJ1-1,11,TRBV30,CAWSGQANVFF,TGTGCCTGGAGTGGACAGGCGAATGTTTTCTTT
TRBD2,NA,TRBJ2-5,14,TRBV5-1,CASTPSGRAWEQYF,TGCGCCAGCACACCTAGCGGGAGAGCCTGGGAGCAGTACTTC
TRBD2,NA,TRBJ2-1,17,TRBV5-1,CASSHGTSGSSYNEQFF,TGCGCCAGCAGCCATGGGACTAGCGGGTCCTCCTACAATGAGCAGTTCTTC
NA,few,TRBJ1-1,13,TRBV29-1,CSVEDQTGTEAFF,TGCAGCGTTGAAGATCAGACCGGGACTGAAGCTTTCTTT
TRBD2,many,TRBJ2-3,16,TRBV27,CASSLGSGRTTDTQYF,TGTGCCAGCAGTTTGGGTAGCGGGCGGACCACAGATACGCAGTATTTT
TRBD2,many,TRBJ2-1,16,TRBV7-2,CASSLESGGGYNEQFF,TGTGCCAGCAGCTTGGAGAGCGGGGGGGGATACAATGAGCAGTTCTTC
TRBD2,many,TRBJ2-1,18,TRBV15,CATSRDLPSGVSYNEQFF,TGTGCCACCAGCAGAGATTTGCCTAGCGGGGTCTCCTACAATGAGCAGTTCTTC
NA,NA,TRBJ2-1,18,TRBV27,CASSFRLAVVGSYNEQFF,TGTGCCAGCAGTTTCCGACTGGCTGTAGTGGGGTCCTACAATGAGCAGTTCTTC
TRBD2,NA,TRBJ2-1,18,TRBV4-2,CASSQARGGGGFRNEQFF,TGTGCCAGCAGCCAAGCCCGGGGGGGCGGGGGATTTCGCAATGAGCAGTTCTTC
NA,NA,TRBJ2-7,13,TRBV5-1,CASSTGHTYEQYF,TGCGCCAGCAGCACCGGACATACCTACGAGCAGTACTTC
TRBD1,many,TRBJ2-1,17,TRBV5-1,CASSLVDRGRRVDEQFF,TGCGCCAGCAGCTTGGTGGACAGGGGGCGCAGGGTGGATGAGCAGTTCTTC
TRBD1,NA,TRBJ2-5,14,TRBV20-1,CSGVNQQGKETQYF,TGCAGTGGTGTCAACCAACAGGGGAAAGAGACCCAGTACTTC
NA,NA,TRBJ2-5,14,TRBV7-9,CASSREASQETQYF,TGTGCCAGCAGCCGCGAGGCCTCCCAAGAGACCCAGTACTTC
NA,NA,TRBJ2-3,15,TRBV4-2,CASSQELRAPDTQYF,TGTGCCAGCAGCCAAGAGCTACGGGCCCCAGATACGCAGTATTTT
NA,NA,TRBJ2-7,15,TRBV15,CATSRDPGGVYEQYF,TGTGCCACCAGCAGAGATCCCGGGGGTGTCTACGAGCAGTACTTC
NA,NA,TRBJ2-7,12,TRBV6-6,CASRDKVYEQYF,TGTGCCAGCCGGGACAAGGTCTACGAGCAGTACTTC
NA,NA,TRBJ2-3,15,TRBV12-3/TRBV12-4,CASSPASFSTGTQYF,TGTGCCAGCAGTCCAGCGAGCTTCTCCACAGGGACGCAGTATTTT
TRBD1,NA,TRBJ2-2,16,TRBV5-1,CASSWNTGANTGELFF,TGCGCCAGCAGCTGGAACACAGGGGCGAACACCGGGGAGCTGTTTTTT
NA,once,TRBJ1-6,13,TRBV27,CASSPRTNSPLHF,TGTGCCAGCAGTCCACGGACGAATTCACCCCTCCACTTT
NA,many,TRBJ2-5,13,TRBV9,CASSGGLQETQYF,TGTGCCAGCAGCGGGGGGCTCCAAGAGACCCAGTACTTC
NA,many,TRBJ2-5,11,TRBV2,CATAYQETQYF,TGTGCCACTGCGTACCAAGAGACCCAGTACTTC
NA,few,TRBJ2-7,14,TRBV20-1,CSARAAFRAYEQYF,TGCAGTGCTAGAGCAGCGTTTCGGGCCTACGAGCAGTACTTC
NA,NA,TRBJ1-2,13,TRBV20-1,CSAPVPGTYGYTF,TGCAGTGCCCCAGTCCCGGGAACCTATGGCTACACCTTC
NA,few,TRBJ2-7,13,TRBV5-1,CASSVVGVYEQYF,TGCGCCAGCAGCGTAGTAGGGGTCTACGAGCAGTACTTC
TRBD1,NA,TRBJ2-3,15,TRBV7-2,CASSSWTGVGDTQYF,TGTGCCAGCAGCTCATGGACAGGGGTTGGAGATACGCAGTATTTT
NA,NA,TRBJ1-5,14,TRBV7-9,CASSLEARNQPQHF,TGTGCCAGCAGCTTAGAGGCAAGAAATCAGCCCCAGCATTTT
TRBD2,many,TRBJ2-7,13,TRBV7-2,CASSLSGGYEQYF,TGTGCCAGCAGCTTATCGGGGGGTTACGAGCAGTACTTC
NA,NA,TRBJ2-3,16,TRBV24-1,CATSETGGPSTDTQYF,TGTGCCACCAGCGAGACAGGCGGACCTAGCACAGATACGCAGTATTTT
TRBD1,many,TRBJ1-6,13,TRBV20-1,CSAGTGSGSPLHF,TGCAGTGCCGGGACAGGGTCCGGTTCACCCCTCCACTTT
TRBD1,once,TRBJ1-2,13,TRBV6-2/TRBV6-3,CASKRTGDYGYTF,TGTGCCAGCAAACGGACAGGAGACTATGGCTACACCTTC
NA,many,TRBJ2-3,11,TRBV3-1,CASSRGYTQYF,TGTGCCAGCAGCCGGGGCTATACGCAGTATTTT
NA,few,TRBJ2-1,15,TRBV12-3/TRBV12-4,CASSSPPNSYNEQFF,TGTGCCAGCAGTTCGCCGCCAAACTCCTACAATGAGCAGTTCTTC
TRBD2,NA,TRBJ2-7,19,TRBV7-9,CASSLARGTSGMSPYEQYF,TGTGCCAGCAGCTTAGCCCGGGGGACTAGCGGGATGAGTCCCTACGAGCAGTACTTC
NA,NA,TRBJ2-1,11,TRBV28,CASRSILEQFF,TGTGCCAGCAGATCCATTCTGGAGCAGTTCTTC
NA,NA,TRBJ2-1,14,TRBV7-9,CASSLAYRVNEQFF,TGTGCCAGCAGCTTAGCCTACAGGGTAAATGAGCAGTTCTTC